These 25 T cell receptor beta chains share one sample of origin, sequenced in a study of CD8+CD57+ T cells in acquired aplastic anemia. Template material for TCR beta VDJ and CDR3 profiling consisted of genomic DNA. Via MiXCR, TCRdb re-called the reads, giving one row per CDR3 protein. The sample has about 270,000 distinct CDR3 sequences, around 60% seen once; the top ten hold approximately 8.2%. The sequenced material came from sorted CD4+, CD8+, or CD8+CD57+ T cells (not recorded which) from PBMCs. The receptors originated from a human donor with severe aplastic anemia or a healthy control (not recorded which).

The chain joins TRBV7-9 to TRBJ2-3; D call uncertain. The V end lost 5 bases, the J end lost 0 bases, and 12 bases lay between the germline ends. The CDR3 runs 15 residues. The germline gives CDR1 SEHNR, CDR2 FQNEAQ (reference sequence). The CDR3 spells CASSQTRLSTDTQYF. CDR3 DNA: TGTGCCAGCAGCCAGACACGTTTGAGCACAGATACGCAGTATTTT. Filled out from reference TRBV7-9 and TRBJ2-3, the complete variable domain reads DTGVSQNPRHKITKRGQNVTFRCDPISEHNRLYWYRQTLGQGPEFLTYFQNEAQLEKSRLLSDRFSAERPKGSFSTLEIQRTEQGDSAMYLCASSQTRLSTDTQYFGPGTRLTVL.

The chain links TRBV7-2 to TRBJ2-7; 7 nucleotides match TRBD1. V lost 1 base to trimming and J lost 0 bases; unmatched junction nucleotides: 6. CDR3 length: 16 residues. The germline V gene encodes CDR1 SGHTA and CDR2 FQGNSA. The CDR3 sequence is CASSLEGTVSSYEQYF. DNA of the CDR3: TGTGCCAGCAGCTTAGAAGGGACAGTTTCCTCCTACGAGCAGTACTTC.

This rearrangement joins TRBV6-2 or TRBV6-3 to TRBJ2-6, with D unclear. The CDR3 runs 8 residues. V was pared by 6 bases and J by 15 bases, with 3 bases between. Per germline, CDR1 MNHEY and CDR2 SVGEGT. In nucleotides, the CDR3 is TGTGCCAGCAGGCCCCTGACTTTC. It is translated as CASRPLTF.

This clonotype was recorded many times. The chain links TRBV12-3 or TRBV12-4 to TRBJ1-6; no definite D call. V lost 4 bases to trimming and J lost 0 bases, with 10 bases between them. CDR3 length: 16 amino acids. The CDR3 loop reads CASSSPQSSYNSPLHF. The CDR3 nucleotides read TGTGCCAGCAGTTCTCCCCAAAGCTCCTATAATTCACCCCTCCACTTT.

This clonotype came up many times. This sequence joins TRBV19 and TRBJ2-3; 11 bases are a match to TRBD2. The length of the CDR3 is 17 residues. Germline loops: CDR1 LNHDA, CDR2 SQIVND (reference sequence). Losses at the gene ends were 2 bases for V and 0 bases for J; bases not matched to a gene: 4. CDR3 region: CASSILAGGTSTDTQYF. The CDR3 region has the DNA TGTGCCAGTAGTATACTAGCGGGGGGTACTAGCACAGATACGCAGTATTTT.

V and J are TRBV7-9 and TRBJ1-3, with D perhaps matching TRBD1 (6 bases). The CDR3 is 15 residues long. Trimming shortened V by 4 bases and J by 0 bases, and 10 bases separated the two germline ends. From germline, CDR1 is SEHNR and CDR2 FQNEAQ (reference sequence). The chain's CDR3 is CASSSGGGSGNTIYF. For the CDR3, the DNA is TGTGCCAGCAGCTCCGGAGGGGGCTCTGGAAACACCATATATTTT.

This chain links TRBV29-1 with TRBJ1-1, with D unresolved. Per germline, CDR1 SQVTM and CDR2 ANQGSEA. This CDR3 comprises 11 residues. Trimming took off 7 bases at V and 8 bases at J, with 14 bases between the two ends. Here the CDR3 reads CSGSRRNEAFF. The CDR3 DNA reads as TGCAGCGGTAGCCGCCGAAACGAAGCTTTCTTT.

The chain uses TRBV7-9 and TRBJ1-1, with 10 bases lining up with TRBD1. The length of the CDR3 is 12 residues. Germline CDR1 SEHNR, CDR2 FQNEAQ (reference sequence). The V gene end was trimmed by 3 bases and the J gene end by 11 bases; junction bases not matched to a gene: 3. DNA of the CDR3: TGTGCCAGCAGCTTTGGGACAGGGGTGGCTTTCTTT. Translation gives CASSFGTGVAFF.

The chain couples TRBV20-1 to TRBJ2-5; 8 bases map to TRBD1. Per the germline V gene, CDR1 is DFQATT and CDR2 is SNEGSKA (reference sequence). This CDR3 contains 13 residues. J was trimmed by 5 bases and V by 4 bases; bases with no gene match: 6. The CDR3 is CSATPGGMETQYF. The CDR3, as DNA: TGCAGTGCTACACCAGGGGGCATGGAGACCCAGTACTTC.

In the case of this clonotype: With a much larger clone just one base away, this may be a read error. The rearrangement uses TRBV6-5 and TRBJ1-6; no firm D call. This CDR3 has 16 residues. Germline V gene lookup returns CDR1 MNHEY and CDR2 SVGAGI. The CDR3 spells CASSPVTGTYNPPLHF. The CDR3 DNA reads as TGTGCCAGCAGTCCGGTGACGGGAACCTATAATCCACCCCTCCACTTT.

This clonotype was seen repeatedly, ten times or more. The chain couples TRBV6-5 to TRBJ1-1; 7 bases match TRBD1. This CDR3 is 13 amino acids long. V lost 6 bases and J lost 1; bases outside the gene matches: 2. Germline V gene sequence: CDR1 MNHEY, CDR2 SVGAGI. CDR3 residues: CASRRTGNTEAFF. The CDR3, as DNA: TGTGCCAGCAGACGGACAGGGAACACTGAAGCTTTCTTT.

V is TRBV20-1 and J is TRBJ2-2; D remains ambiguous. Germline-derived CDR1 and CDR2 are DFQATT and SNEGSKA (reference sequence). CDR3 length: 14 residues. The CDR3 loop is CSTQSPENTGELFF. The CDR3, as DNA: TGCAGCACCCAGAGCCCCGAGAACACCGGGGAGCTGTTTTTT.

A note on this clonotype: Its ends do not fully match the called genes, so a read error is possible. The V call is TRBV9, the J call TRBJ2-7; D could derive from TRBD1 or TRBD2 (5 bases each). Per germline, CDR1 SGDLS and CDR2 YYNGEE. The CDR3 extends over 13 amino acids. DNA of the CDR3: TGCGCCAGCAGCGACAGCAATTGGGGGGAGCAGTACTTC. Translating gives CASSDSNWGEQYF.

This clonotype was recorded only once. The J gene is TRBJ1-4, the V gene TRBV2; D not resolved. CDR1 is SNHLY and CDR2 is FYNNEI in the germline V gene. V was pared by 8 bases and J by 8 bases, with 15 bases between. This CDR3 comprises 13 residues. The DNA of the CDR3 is TGTGCCAGCCTGTTGGGGAGCGGGGAAAAACTGTTTTTT. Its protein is CASLLGSGEKLFF. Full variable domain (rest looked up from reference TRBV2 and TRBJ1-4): EPEVTQTPSHQVTQMGQEVILRCVPISNHLYFYWYRQILGQKVEFLVSFYNNEISEKSEIFDDQFSVERPDGSNFTLKIRSTKLEDSAMYFCASLLGSGEKLFFGSGTQLSVL.

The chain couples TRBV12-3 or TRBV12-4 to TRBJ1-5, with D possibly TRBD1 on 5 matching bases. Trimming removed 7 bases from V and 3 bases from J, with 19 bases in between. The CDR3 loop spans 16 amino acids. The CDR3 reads CASTMVVGGVNQPQHF. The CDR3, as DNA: TGTGCCAGCACTATGGTGGTTGGGGGGGTCAATCAGCCCCAGCATTTT.

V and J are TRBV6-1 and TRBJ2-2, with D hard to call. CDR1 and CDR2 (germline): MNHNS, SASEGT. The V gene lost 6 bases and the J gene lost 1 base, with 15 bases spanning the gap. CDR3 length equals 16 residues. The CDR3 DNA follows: TGTGCCAGCAGGCCCTATAACAACCAGAACACCGGGGAGCTGTTTTTT. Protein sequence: CASRPYNNQNTGELFF.

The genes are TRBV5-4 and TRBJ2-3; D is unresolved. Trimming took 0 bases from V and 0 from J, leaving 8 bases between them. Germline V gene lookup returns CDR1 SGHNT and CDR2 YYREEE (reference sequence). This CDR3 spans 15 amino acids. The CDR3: CASSLADPSTDTQYF. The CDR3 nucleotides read TGTGCCAGCAGCTTGGCGGATCCTAGCACAGATACGCAGTATTTT.

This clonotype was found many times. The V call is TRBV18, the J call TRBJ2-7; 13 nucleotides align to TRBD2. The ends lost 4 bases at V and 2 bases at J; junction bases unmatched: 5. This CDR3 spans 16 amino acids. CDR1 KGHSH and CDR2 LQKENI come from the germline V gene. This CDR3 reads CASSLGLAGATYEQYF. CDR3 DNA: TGTGCCAGCTCACTAGGACTAGCGGGGGCCACCTACGAGCAGTACTTC.

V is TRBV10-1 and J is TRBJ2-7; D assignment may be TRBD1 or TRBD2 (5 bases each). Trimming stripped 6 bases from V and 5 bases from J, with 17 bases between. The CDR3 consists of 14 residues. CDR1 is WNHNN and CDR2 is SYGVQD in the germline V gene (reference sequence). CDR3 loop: CASSHPGPGHEQYF. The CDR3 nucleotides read TGCGCCAGCAGCCATCCGGGACCCGGCCACGAGCAGTACTTC.

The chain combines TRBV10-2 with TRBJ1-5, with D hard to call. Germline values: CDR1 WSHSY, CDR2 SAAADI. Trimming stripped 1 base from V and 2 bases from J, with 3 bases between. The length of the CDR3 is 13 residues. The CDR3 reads CASSEWGNQPQHF. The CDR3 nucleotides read TGCGCCAGCAGTGAGTGGGGCAATCAGCCCCAGCATTTT.

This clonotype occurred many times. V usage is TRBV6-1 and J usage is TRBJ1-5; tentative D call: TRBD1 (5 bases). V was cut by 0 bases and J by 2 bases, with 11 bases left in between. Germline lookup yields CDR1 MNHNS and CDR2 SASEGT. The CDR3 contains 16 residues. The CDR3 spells CASSEAGGLRNQPQHF. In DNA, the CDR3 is TGTGCCAGCAGTGAAGCGGGGGGTCTTCGCAATCAGCCCCAGCATTTT.

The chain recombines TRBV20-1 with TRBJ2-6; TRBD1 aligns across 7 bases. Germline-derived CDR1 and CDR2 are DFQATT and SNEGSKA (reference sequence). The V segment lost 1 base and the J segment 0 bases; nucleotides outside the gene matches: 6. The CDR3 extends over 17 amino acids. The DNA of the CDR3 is TGCAGTGCTAGAGGATTGACAGGGCACTCTGGGGCCAACGTCCTGACTTTC. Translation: CSARGLTGHSGANVLTF.

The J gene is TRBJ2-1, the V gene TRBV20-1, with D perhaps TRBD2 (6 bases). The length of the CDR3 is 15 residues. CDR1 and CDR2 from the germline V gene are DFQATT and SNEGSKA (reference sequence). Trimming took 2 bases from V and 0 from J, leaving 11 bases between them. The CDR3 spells CSARKEGSSYNEQFF. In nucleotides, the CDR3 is TGCAGTGCTAGAAAGGAGGGGAGCTCCTACAATGAGCAGTTCTTC.

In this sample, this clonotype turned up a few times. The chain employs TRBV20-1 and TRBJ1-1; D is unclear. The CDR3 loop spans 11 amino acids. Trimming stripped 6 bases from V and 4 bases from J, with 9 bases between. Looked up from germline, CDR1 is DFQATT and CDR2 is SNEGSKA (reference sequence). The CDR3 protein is CSAIAGTEAFF. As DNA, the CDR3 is TGCAGTGCCATTGCAGGCACTGAAGCTTTCTTT.

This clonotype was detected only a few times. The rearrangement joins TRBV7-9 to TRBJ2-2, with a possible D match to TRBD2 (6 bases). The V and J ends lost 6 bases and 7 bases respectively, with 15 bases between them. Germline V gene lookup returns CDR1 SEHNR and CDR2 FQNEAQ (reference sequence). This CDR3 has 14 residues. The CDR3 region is CASRDETAGGELFF. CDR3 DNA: TGTGCCAGCAGGGACGAGACAGCGGGCGGGGAGCTGTTTTTT.